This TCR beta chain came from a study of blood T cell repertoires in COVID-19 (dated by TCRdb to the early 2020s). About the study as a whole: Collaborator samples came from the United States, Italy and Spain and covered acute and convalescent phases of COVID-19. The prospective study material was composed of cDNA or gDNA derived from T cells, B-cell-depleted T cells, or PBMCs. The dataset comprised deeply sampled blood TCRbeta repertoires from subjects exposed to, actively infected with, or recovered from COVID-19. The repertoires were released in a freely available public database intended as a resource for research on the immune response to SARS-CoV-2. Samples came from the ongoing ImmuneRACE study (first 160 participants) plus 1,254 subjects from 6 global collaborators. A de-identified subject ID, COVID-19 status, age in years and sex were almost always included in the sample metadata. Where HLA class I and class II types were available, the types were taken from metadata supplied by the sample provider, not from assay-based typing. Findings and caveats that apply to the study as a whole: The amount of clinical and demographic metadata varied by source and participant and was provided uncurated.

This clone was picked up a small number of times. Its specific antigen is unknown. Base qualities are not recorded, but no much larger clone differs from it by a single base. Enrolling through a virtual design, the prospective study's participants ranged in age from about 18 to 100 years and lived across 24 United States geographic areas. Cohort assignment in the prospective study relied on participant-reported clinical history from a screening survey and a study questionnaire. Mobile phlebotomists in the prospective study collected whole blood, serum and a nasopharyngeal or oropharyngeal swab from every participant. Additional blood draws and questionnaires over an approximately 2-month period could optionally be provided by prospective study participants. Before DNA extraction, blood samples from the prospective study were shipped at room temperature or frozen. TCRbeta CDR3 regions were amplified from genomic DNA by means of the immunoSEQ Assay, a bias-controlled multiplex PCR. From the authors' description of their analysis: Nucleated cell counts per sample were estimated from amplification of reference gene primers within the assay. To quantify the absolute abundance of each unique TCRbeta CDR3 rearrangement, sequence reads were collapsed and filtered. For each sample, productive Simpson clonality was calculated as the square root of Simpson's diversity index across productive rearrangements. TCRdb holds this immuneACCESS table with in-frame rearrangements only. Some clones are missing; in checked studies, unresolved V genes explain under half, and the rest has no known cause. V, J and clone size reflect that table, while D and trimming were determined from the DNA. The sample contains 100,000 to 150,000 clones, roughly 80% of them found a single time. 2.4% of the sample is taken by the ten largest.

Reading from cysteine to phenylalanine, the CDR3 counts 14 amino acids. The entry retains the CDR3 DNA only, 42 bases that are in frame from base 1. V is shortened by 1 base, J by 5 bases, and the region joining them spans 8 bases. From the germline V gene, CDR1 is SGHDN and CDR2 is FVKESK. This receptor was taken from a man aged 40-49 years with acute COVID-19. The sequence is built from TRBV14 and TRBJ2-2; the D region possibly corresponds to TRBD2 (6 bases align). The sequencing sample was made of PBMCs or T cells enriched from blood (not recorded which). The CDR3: CASSQVGGTGELFF. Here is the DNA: TGTGCCAGCAGCCAAGTCGGGGGAACCGGGGAGCTGTTTTTT.